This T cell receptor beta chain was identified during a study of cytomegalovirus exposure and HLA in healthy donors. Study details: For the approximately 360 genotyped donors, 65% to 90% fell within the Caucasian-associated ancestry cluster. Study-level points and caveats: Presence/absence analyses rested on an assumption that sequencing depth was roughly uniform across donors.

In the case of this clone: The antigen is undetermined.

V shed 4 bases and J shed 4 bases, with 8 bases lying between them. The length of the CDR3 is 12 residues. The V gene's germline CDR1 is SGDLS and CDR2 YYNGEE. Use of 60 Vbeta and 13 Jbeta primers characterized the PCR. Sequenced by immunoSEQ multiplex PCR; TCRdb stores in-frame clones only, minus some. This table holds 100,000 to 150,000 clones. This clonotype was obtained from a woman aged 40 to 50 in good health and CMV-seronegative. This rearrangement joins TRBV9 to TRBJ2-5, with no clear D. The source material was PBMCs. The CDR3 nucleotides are TGTGCCAGCAGCCCTCCCGGAGAGACCCAGTACTTC. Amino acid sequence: CASSPPGETQYF.